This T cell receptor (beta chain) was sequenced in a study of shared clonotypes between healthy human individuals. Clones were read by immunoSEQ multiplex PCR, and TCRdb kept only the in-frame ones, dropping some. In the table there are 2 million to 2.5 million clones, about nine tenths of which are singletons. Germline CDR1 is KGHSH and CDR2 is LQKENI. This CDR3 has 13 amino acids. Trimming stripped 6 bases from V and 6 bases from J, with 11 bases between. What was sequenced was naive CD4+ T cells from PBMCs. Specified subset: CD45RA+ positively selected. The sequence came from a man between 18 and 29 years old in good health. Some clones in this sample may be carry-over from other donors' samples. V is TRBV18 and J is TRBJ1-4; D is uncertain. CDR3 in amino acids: CASSEQLDEKLFF. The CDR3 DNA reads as TGTGCCAGCTCGGAACAATTAGATGAAAAACTGTTTTTT.